The 22 T cell receptor beta chains listed next were all sequenced from one sample in a study of CD8 T cells in ankylosing spondylitis. Notes on the study in general: Fewer than 10 highly homologous variants formed a TCR beta motif that appeared characteristic of ankylosing spondylitis blood.

For these TCRs, the target antigens are not known. TCRdb ran MiXCR on the 5' RACE reads and lists one entry per CDR3 protein. Among under 450,000 distinct CDR3 sequences listed, 17% were seen once. Sequenced: blood, either unsorted or a sorted T cell fraction (not recorded which). These receptors were obtained from a male donor with ankylosing spondylitis.

The chain recombines TRBV29-1 with TRBJ1-2; D not resolved. The germline gives CDR1 SQVTM, CDR2 ANQGSEA. The CDR3 is 14 residues long. The V and J ends lost 4 bases and 1 base respectively, with 13 bases between them. CDR3 coding DNA: TGCAGCGTTGTAGTCTCAGCCAGTAACTATGGCTACACCTTC. Translated, it gives CSVVVSASNYGYTF.

This clonotype showed up many times. This chain joins TRBV5-1 and TRBJ1-6; the match to TRBD1 covers 9 bases. Trimming took 3 bases from V and 6 from J; bases not matched to a gene: 1. Per germline, CDR1 SGHRS and CDR2 YFSETQ. CDR3 size: 14 residues. CDR3 DNA: TGCGCCAGCAGCTGGGGACAGGGTAATTCACCCCTCCACTTT. Translating gives CASSWGQGNSPLHF.

There are a few counts of this clonotype. The chain couples TRBV6-5 to TRBJ1-5, with 11 positions matching TRBD1. This CDR3 contains 15 residues. Unmatched junction bases numbered 1, after V lost 2 bases and J lost 4 bases. Germline V gene lookup returns CDR1 MNHEY and CDR2 SVGAGI. The CDR3 nucleotides are TGTGCCAGCAGTTACGGACAGGGGGCGAATCAGCCCCAGCATTTT. Amino acids: CASSYGQGANQPQHF.

The chain links TRBV20-1 to TRBJ1-1; 8 positions agree with TRBD1. CDR1 is DFQATT, CDR2 SNEGSKA, per germline (reference sequence). The trim removed 7 bases at V and 6 bases at J, leaving 10 bases unmatched. CDR3 length equals 13 residues. The CDR3 DNA sequence: TGCAGTGGAAATACAGGGGGTCGGGCTGAAGCTTTCTTT. Protein product: CSGNTGGRAEAFF.

This clonotype was seen at least ten times. The chain is built from TRBV12-3 or TRBV12-4 and TRBJ2-2, with 10 positions matching TRBD2. The CDR3 is 15 residues long. Trimming at V came to 2 bases and at J to 4 bases, leaving 1 base not matched to a gene. CDR3 DNA sequence: TGTGCCAGCAGTTTAAGCGGGGGGGCCACCGGGGAGCTGTTTTTT. Translated, it gives CASSLSGGATGELFF.

The sample holds many counts of this clonotype. The rearrangement joins TRBV5-1 to TRBJ2-1; 9 positions match TRBD2. V lost 0 bases to trimming and J lost 15 bases; unmatched junction nucleotides: 10. The CDR3 consists of 14 residues. CDR1 and CDR2 from the germline V gene are SGHRS and YFSETQ. In DNA form, the CDR3 reads TGCGCCAGCAGCTTGGCCGTTAGCGGGAGTGGTCGGTTCTTC. It yields the protein CASSLAVSGSGRFF.

Comment on this clonotype: The conserved phenylalanine or tryptophan is not found at the CDR3 terminus, so this likely reflects a read error. In DNA form, the CDR3 reads TGCGCCAGCAGCTCCGGGACAGGGGAGGTCGAGCAGTACCTC. As protein: CASSSGTGEVEQYL. The V and J genes are TRBV5-1 and TRBJ2-7, with TRBD1 matching over 10 bases. The CDR3 contains 14 residues. CDR1 SGHRS and CDR2 YFSETQ come from the germline V gene. After removal of 3 bases from V and 6 bases from J, the junction contained 6 bases not matched to a gene.

This clonotype was counted many times. The chain recombines TRBV5-5 with TRBJ2-1; no clear D gene. Germline V gene lookup returns CDR1 SGHKS and CDR2 YYEKEE (reference sequence). V was pared by 1 base and J by 8 bases, with 4 bases between. The length of the CDR3 is 11 residues. As DNA, the CDR3 is TGTGCCAGCAGCTTGAACGATGAGCAGTTCTTC. The encoded protein is CASSLNDEQFF.

The chain links TRBV3-1 to TRBJ2-1; tentatively, D is TRBD1 or TRBD2 (5 bases each). The germline gives CDR1 LGHDT, CDR2 YNNKEL (reference sequence). The CDR3 is 11 residues long. The ends were cut back, 5 bases at V and 9 bases at J, with 8 bases in the middle. The CDR3 here is CASSSGSEQFF. DNA for the CDR3: TGTGCCAGCAGCTCAGGGAGTGAGCAGTTCTTC.

This chain joins TRBV5-4 and TRBJ2-2, with 8 nucleotides matching TRBD1. This CDR3 comprises 16 residues. Germline trimming cut 3 bases from V and 7 bases from J; bases unmatched to any gene: 11. Germline lookup yields CDR1 SGHNT and CDR2 YYREEE (reference sequence). The CDR3 region is CASSSAGQGHGGELFF. CDR3 coding DNA: TGTGCCAGCAGCTCTGCTGGACAGGGACATGGCGGGGAGCTGTTTTTT.

Written as DNA, the CDR3 is TGCGCCAGCAGCGGCGGGGGGGCCGTTGGTGAGCAGTTCTTC. It specifies CASSGGGAVGEQFF. This chain joins TRBV5-1 and TRBJ2-1; 9 bases match TRBD2. Germline V gene lookup returns CDR1 SGHRS and CDR2 YFSETQ. This CDR3 is built from 14 residues. Trimming removed 4 bases from V and 9 bases from J; junction bases left unmatched: 8.

This clonotype was counted ten times or more. The chain has TRBV6-5 and TRBJ2-1; 8 positions agree with TRBD2. CDR3 length: 15 residues. V lost 3 bases to trimming and J lost 4 bases; unmatched junction nucleotides: 5. Looked up from germline, CDR1 is MNHEY and CDR2 is SVGAGI. CDR3 sequence reads: CASSYSGGVYNEQFF. As DNA, the CDR3 is TGTGCCAGCAGTTATTCGGGGGGGGTATACAATGAGCAGTTCTTC.

The chain is built from TRBV2 and TRBJ2-3, with 8 positions matching TRBD2. CDR3 length equals 13 residues. V trimming: 6 bases; J trimming: 6 bases; junction bases outside the gene matches: 5. Per the germline V gene, CDR1 is SNHLY and CDR2 is FYNNEI. The CDR3 here is CASSFGRADTQYF. The CDR3 DNA is TGTGCCAGCAGCTTCGGGAGGGCGGATACGCAGTATTTT.

This clonotype was observed a handful of times. The V call is TRBV12-5, the J call TRBJ2-7; 10 bases align to TRBD2. The junction had 26 bases not matched to a gene; V was cut back by 2 bases and J by 7 bases. In germline, CDR1 is LGHNT, CDR2 FRNRAP. The CDR3 has 21 amino acids. The CDR3 DNA reads as TGTGCTAGTGGTTTGTTACCGACGATTAAGAATTCCGGGACTAGCGAGCGGGAGCAGTACTTC. As protein: CASGLLPTIKNSGTSEREQYF.

This clonotype has ten or more counts. The chain recombines TRBV5-1 with TRBJ2-2, with D possibly matching TRBD2 (5 bases). Between the trimmed V and J ends, which lost 1 base and 2 bases, there was a span of 9 bases. The CDR3 has 15 amino acids. Germline values: CDR1 SGHRS, CDR2 YFSETQ. CDR3 sequence (DNA): TGCGCCAGCAGCTTGATTGAGGGTAACACCGGGGAGCTGTTTTTT. Translating it yields CASSLIEGNTGELFF.

In its sample, this clonotype was seen a few times. The chain is built from TRBV18 and TRBJ1-5; 11 nucleotides match TRBD1. V trimming: 6 bases; J trimming: 5 bases; junction bases outside the gene matches: 6. CDR1 and CDR2 from the germline V gene are KGHSH and LQKENI. The CDR3 is made up of 15 amino acids. Here the CDR3 reads CASSDRGLIDQPQHF. In DNA, the CDR3 is TGTGCCAGCTCGGACAGGGGGCTTATCGATCAGCCCCAGCATTTT.

Only a few counts were recorded for this clonotype. This CDR3 reads CATEDPSGRSDEQFF. The CDR3 DNA reads TGTGCCACCGAGGACCCTAGCGGGAGATCAGATGAGCAGTTCTTC. This chain uses TRBV24-1 with TRBJ2-1, with 10 bases matching TRBD2. Germline-derived CDR1 and CDR2 are KGHDR and SFDVKD. V shed 9 bases, J shed 8 bases, and the junction held 12 bases outside the gene matches. This CDR3 region has 15 residues.

This clonotype was observed a few times. This chain uses TRBV20-1 with TRBJ1-4; D unclear. The CDR3 has 13 residues. V shed 4 bases and J shed 3 bases, with 9 bases lying between them. Per the germline V gene, CDR1 is DFQATT and CDR2 is SNEGSKA (reference sequence). CDR3 region: CSAMTDSNEKLFF. CDR3 bases: TGCAGTGCTATGACCGACTCTAATGAAAAACTGTTTTTT.

In its sample, this clonotype was seen many times. Here the CDR3 reads CASSQAGQGGGYTF. The CDR3 DNA is TGTGCCAGCAGCCAAGCGGGACAGGGAGGAGGCTACACCTTC. The chain employs TRBV4-2 and TRBJ1-2, with 9 bases that match TRBD1. CDR1 LGHNA and CDR2 YNFKEQ come from the germline V gene. The CDR3 covers 14 residues. V gave up 1 base and J gave up 8 bases; unmatched junction bases: 5.

The genes are TRBV6-1 and TRBJ2-3; 8 bases fit TRBD2. After removal of 6 bases from V and 3 bases from J, the junction contained 14 bases not matched to a gene. Germline lookup yields CDR1 MNHNS and CDR2 SASEGT. The CDR3 contains 17 residues. In DNA form, the CDR3 reads TGTGCCAGCAGCCCTAGGTCCCCCCGCGGGGGGACAGATACGCAGTATTTT. Its protein product is CASSPRSPRGGTDTQYF.

This clonotype was seen a few times. The J gene is TRBJ2-5, the V gene TRBV7-3, with unresolved D. The germline gives CDR1 SGHTA, CDR2 FQGTGA. The CDR3 consists of 13 residues. V gave up 2 bases and J gave up 4 bases, with 8 bases separating them. CDR3 in amino acids: CASSLGKGETQYF. In DNA form, the CDR3 reads TGTGCCAGCAGCTTAGGGAAGGGAGAGACCCAGTACTTC.

This clonotype has ten or more counts. The V and J genes are TRBV6-2 or TRBV6-3 and TRBJ2-7; 7 bases fit TRBD2. Germline assignment: CDR1 MNHEY and CDR2 SVGEGT. V was pared by 10 bases and J by 2 bases, with 14 bases of the junction left unmatched. This CDR3 has 15 residues. The CDR3: CATTLAGRQTYEQYF. The CDR3 DNA sequence: TGTGCCACCACCCTGGCCGGGAGGCAAACCTACGAGCAGTACTTC.